The rows below give T cell receptor beta chains drawn from one sample of a study of blood T cell repertoires in COVID-19. Produced via immunoSEQ multiplex PCR; TCRdb's table is partial and in-frame only. The sample has a few hundred thousand clones, around 84% seen once. Sequenced input: PBMCs or T cells enriched from blood (not recorded which). The source is a woman under 30 who had recovered from COVID-19. CDR3s include the opening cysteine and the closing phenylalanine or tryptophan. The D gene is left open where the match is weak. For some rows the clone size is stated as once, few or many, or as a class when expanded; others skip it.

j_call,d_call,v_call,clone_size,cdr3_aa,cdr3_nt
TRBJ1-1,TRBD1,TRBV27,.,CASSLTGGETEAFF,TGTGCCAGCAGTCTGACAGGGGGCGAAACTGAAGCTTTCTTT
TRBJ1-3,.,TRBV7-9,.,CASSLQGNTIYF,TGTGCCAGCAGTTTACAGGGAAACACCATATATTTT
TRBJ1-1,TRBD1,TRBV27,.,CASTPTGTGLLNTEAFF,TGTGCCAGCACCCCGACAGGGACCGGCCTTTTGAACACTGAAGCTTTCTTT
TRBJ2-5,TRBD1,TRBV4-1,.,CASSQVGGQVETQYF,TGCGCCAGCAGCCAAGTGGGGGGACAGGTTGAGACCCAGTACTTC
TRBJ2-7,.,TRBV11-2,many,CASSWAGGLAEQYF,TGTGCCAGCAGCTGGGCCGGGGGGCTGGCCGAGCAGTACTTC
TRBJ1-1,.,TRBV9,.,CASSVAGHTEAFF,TGTGCCAGCAGCGTAGCAGGGCACACTGAAGCTTTCTTT
TRBJ2-7,.,TRBV3-1/TRBV3-2,.,CASSHRGGARPYEQYF,TGTGCCAGCAGCCACCGCGGTGGAGCCCGCCCCTACGAGCAGTACTTC
TRBJ1-1,.,TRBV12-5,many,CASGSGGSVTEAFF,TGTGCTAGTGGTTCCGGGGGTTCTGTCACTGAAGCTTTCTTT
TRBJ2-2,TRBD1,TRBV4-1,.,CASSRGPIGQGRAGELFF,TGCGCCAGCAGCCGAGGCCCCATAGGACAGGGAAGGGCCGGGGAGCTGTTTTTT
TRBJ2-3,TRBD2,TRBV7-9,.,CASSLGLADVADTQYF,TGTGCCAGCAGCTTAGGACTAGCGGACGTAGCGGATACGCAGTATTTT
TRBJ1-2,.,TRBV4-1,.,CASSQNGVLHYGYTF,TGCGCCAGCAGCCAAAATGGTGTACTTCACTATGGCTACACCTTC
TRBJ2-7,TRBD2,TRBV14,.,CASSPEASGRSEQYF,TGTGCCAGCAGCCCTGAGGCTAGCGGGAGGAGCGAGCAGTACTTC
TRBJ1-1,.,TRBV10-1,.,CASSQGNMNTEAFF,TGCGCCAGCAGCCAGGGAAACATGAACACTGAAGCTTTCTTT
TRBJ1-3,TRBD1,TRBV28,.,CASSLVGQEDGNTIYF,TGTGCCAGCAGTTTGGTGGGACAGGAGGATGGAAACACCATATATTTT
TRBJ2-7,.,TRBV5-4,.,CASSLDQGWNEQYF,TGTGCCAGCAGCTTGGACCAGGGTTGGAACGAGCAGTACTTC
TRBJ1-1,.,TRBV5-1,.,CASSGQESLNTEAFF,TGCGCCAGCAGCGGACAAGAGTCGCTGAACACTGAAGCTTTCTTT
TRBJ1-4,.,TRBV2,.,CASSDRAGGEKLFF,TGTGCCAGCAGTGACAGGGCGGGGGGTGAAAAACTGTTTTTT
TRBJ1-6,TRBD1,TRBV25-1,.,CASSELQGDSSPLHF,TGTGCCAGCAGTGAATTACAGGGGGATTCTTCACCCCTCCACTTT
TRBJ1-3,.,TRBV11-3,.,CASSPGEDPGNTIYF,TGTGCCAGCAGCCCGGGGGAGGACCCTGGAAACACCATATATTTT
TRBJ2-1,TRBD2,TRBV3-1/TRBV3-2,.,CASSELPPGLASNEQFF,TGTGCCAGCAGCGAACTACCACCGGGACTAGCTTCCAATGAGCAGTTCTTC
TRBJ1-3,TRBD1,TRBV10-3,.,CAIMDRAIGNTIYF,TGTGCCATTATGGACAGGGCAATTGGAAACACCATATATTTT
TRBJ2-3,.,TRBV25-1,.,CASSELGHLAGTDTQYF,TGTGCCAGCAGTGAATTAGGGCACTTAGCGGGGACAGATACGCAATATTTT
TRBJ1-3,.,TRBV3-1/TRBV3-2,.,CASSQPRVGGGNTIYF,TGTGCCAGCAGCCAACCCCGGGTGGGGGGTGGAAACACCATATATTTT
TRBJ2-2,TRBD1,TRBV27,.,CASSLQGAAGELFF,TGTGCCAGCAGTCTACAGGGGGCAGCCGGGGAGCTGTTTTTT
TRBJ2-7,.,TRBV24-1,.,CATSDSKGGLRPYEQYF,TGTGCCACCAGTGATTCAAAGGGGGGGCTCAGACCCTACGAGCAGTACTTC
TRBJ1-1,.,TRBV9,.,CASSVGPWQTEAFF,TGTGCCAGCAGCGTAGGTCCGTGGCAGACTGAAGCTTTCTTT
TRBJ1-1,.,TRBV6-5,.,CASSYGGEAFF,TGTGCCAGCAGTTACGGGGGGGAAGCTTTCTTT
TRBJ1-2,.,TRBV7-9,.,CASSLEGNVGPSYGYTF,TGTGCCAGCAGCTTGGAGGGAAATGTAGGTCCTAGCTATGGCTACACCTTC
TRBJ2-7,.,TRBV10-1,.,CASSAQGEQYF,TGCGCCAGCAGTGCACAGGGTGAGCAGTACTTC
TRBJ1-1,TRBD1,TRBV2,.,CASRVGQGPNTEAFF,TGTGCCAGCAGGGTTGGACAGGGCCCGAACACTGAAGCTTTCTTT
TRBJ1-1,TRBD1,TRBV10-2,.,CASSESGTGQGSEAFF,TGCGCCAGCAGTGAGTCGGGGACAGGGCAAGGGTCTGAAGCTTTCTTT
TRBJ2-1,.,TRBV9,.,CASSEAESSYNEQFF,TGTGCCAGCAGCGAGGCGGAGAGCTCCTACAATGAGCAGTTCTTC
TRBJ2-3,.,TRBV13,.,CASSDGAGRTDTQYF,TGTGCCAGCAGCGATGGGGCAGGGCGCACAGATACGCAGTATTTT
TRBJ2-7,TRBD2,TRBV10-1,.,CASSAGGGLGLFTYEQYF,TGCGCCAGCAGTGCGGGGGGAGGTTTGGGCCTATTTACCTACGAGCAGTACTTC
TRBJ2-1,.,TRBV10-3,.,CATAPGSPLRKQFF,TGTGCCACCGCGCCGGGGAGCCCCCTCCGTAAGCAGTTCTTC